This T cell receptor beta chain was identified in a study of blood T cell repertoires in COVID-19. Across about 22 US areas, participants ranged in age from roughly 18 to 95 years. Per the original data handling: Counts of nucleated cells, estimated from reference gene primer amplification, were obtained. Clones were read by immunoSEQ multiplex PCR, and TCRdb kept only the in-frame ones, dropping some. V, J and clone size are those of that table, while D and trimming were read from the DNA. The sample includes about 220,000 clones, around 83% of them seen just once. Germline CDR1 LGHDT, CDR2 YNNKEL (reference sequence). V trimming: 4 bases; J trimming: 0 bases; junction bases outside the gene matches: 8. This CDR3 contains 17 residues.

The chain carries TRBV3-1 (or the pseudogene TRBV3-2) and TRBJ1-1; 10 bases map to TRBD1. This TCR was recovered from a woman in her thirties or forties with acute COVID-19. Material: PBMCs or T cells enriched from blood (not recorded which). For the CDR3, the DNA is TGTGCCAGCAGCCCACCGGGACAGGGGATTATGAACACTGAAGCTTTCTTT. Protein product: CASSPPGQGIMNTEAFF.